The 8 T cell receptor beta chains in this list originate from one sample, sequenced in a study of identical twins. TCRdb independently ran MiXCR on the 5' RACE reads; one entry per CDR3 protein. Among fewer than 900,000 distinct CDR3 sequences listed, less than 25% were seen once. These data were likewise used in another study, on T cells expressing NK-cell markers.

Material for sequencing was PBMCs. The receptors were gathered from a woman under 30 in good health.

The CDR3 here is CASSYSWGANVLTF. The CDR3 DNA reads TGTGCCAGCAGTTACTCTTGGGGGGCCAACGTCCTGACTTTC. This chain links TRBV6-2 or TRBV6-3 with TRBJ2-6; D not certain. This CDR3 contains 14 residues. The ends were cut back, 0 bases at V and 4 bases at J, with 4 bases in the middle. In germline, CDR1 is MNHEY, CDR2 SVGEGT.

This clonotype showed up just a few times. The chain has TRBV6-5 and TRBJ1-6; D is possibly TRBD1 (6 bases). The CDR3 length is 14 residues. The V end lost 0 bases, the J end lost 14 bases, and 14 bases lay between the germline ends. Germline CDR1 is MNHEY and CDR2 is SVGAGI. The CDR3 spells CASSYSRQASALHF. CDR3 in DNA: TGTGCCAGCAGTTACTCGAGACAGGCCTCCGCCCTCCACTTT.

This clonotype was picked up many times. The V call is TRBV11-2, the J call TRBJ2-2, with 9 bases matching TRBD1. The germline CDR1 and CDR2 sequences are SGHAT and FQNNGV. V dropped 2 bases and J dropped 3; count of bases not matched to a gene: 10. The CDR3 totals 18 residues. The CDR3 region has the DNA TGTGCCAGCAGCTTAAATTCCGCTACAGGGGGCGACACCGGGGAGCTGTTTTTT. Its protein product is CASSLNSATGGDTGELFF.

V usage is TRBV7-2 and J usage is TRBJ2-7, with D unclear. This CDR3 is 13 amino acids long. Germline V gives CDR1 SGHTA, CDR2 FQGNSA. Trimming removed 6 bases at V and 6 bases at J, with 15 bases between. CDR3 DNA sequence: TGTGCCAGCAGGATTACCACTTACGGCGAGCAGTACTTC. Residues: CASRITTYGEQYF. Using reference TRBV7-2 and TRBJ2-7 for the parts outside the CDR3, the full variable domain is GAGVSQSPSNKVTEKGKDVELRCDPISGHTALYWYRQSLGQGLEFLIYFQGNSAPDKSGLPSDRFSAERTGGSVSTLTIQRTQQEDSAVYLCASRITTYGEQYFGPGTRLTVT.

In its sample, this clonotype was seen a few times. The chain couples TRBV6-5 to TRBJ2-2; D possibly corresponds to TRBD1 (6 bases). The V end lost 4 bases, the J end lost 6 bases, and 15 bases lay between the germline ends. This CDR3 has 15 residues. Germline CDR1 is MNHEY and CDR2 is SVGAGI. In DNA form, the CDR3 reads TGTGCCAGCAGTTCTCCGGGTAACAGGGCCGGGGAGCTGTTTTTT. It translates to CASSSPGNRAGELFF.

This clonotype was seen only a few times. V usage is TRBV29-1 and J usage is TRBJ1-2; tentative D call: TRBD1 (6 bases). CDR1 and CDR2 (germline): SQVTM, ANQGSEA. Trimming pared 6 bases from V and 0 bases from J, leaving 8 bases between. The CDR3 length is 12 residues. The CDR3, as DNA: TGCAGCGTCGGACAGACTAACTATGGCTACACCTTC. Translating gives CSVGQTNYGYTF.

The chain employs TRBV6-5 and TRBJ2-7; D not certain. The germline CDR1 and CDR2 sequences are MNHEY and SVGAGI. The CDR3 covers 13 residues. Trimming pared 2 bases from V and 8 bases from J, leaving 13 bases between. This chain's CDR3 is CASSYLRDWKQYF. The CDR3 DNA sequence: TGTGCCAGCAGTTACCTCCGTGACTGGAAGCAGTACTTC.

V usage is TRBV20-1 and J usage is TRBJ2-1; 11 bases align to TRBD2. Germline trimming cut 6 bases from V and 15 bases from J; bases unmatched to any gene: 16. The CDR3 is 14 amino acids. CDR1 DFQATT and CDR2 SNEGSKA come from the germline V gene (reference sequence). Written as DNA, the CDR3 is TGCAGTGCGCCAGCCGGGACTAGCGGAGTTTTGAGGTTCTTC. Its protein is CSAPAGTSGVLRFF.